Below are 20 T cell receptor beta chains sequenced from a single sample in a study of cytomegalovirus exposure and HLA in healthy donors. Primers included in the PCR were 60 Vbeta and 13 Jbeta primers. The table came from immunoSEQ multiplex PCR; TCRdb's copy has only in-frame clones and leaves some out. The table includes around 140,000 clones, around 10% detected once. The material sequenced was PBMCs. These receptors were taken from a woman between 40 and 55 years old in good health and CMV-seropositive.

This clone has just a few counts. The rearrangement uses TRBV18 and TRBJ2-2; maybe TRBD1 (6 bases). The CDR3 has 16 amino acids. Per germline, CDR1 KGHSH and CDR2 LQKENI. Trimming left V 0 bases short and J 7 bases short, with 15 bases between. The CDR3 is CASSPPLAGENGELFF. CDR3 nucleotides: TGTGCCAGCTCACCACCCCTCGCAGGGGAGAACGGGGAGCTGTTTTTT.

The chain combines TRBV20-1 with TRBJ1-2; no clear D gene. The CDR3 spans 11 residues. Trimming removed 5 bases at V and 10 bases at J, with 14 bases between. The V gene's germline CDR1 is DFQATT and CDR2 SNEGSKA (reference sequence). Here the CDR3 DNA reads TGCAGTGCTCGCATCAGAGGAGACTACACCTTC. Translation: CSARIRGDYTF.

The chain links TRBV7-9 to TRBJ1-4; the match to TRBD1 covers 10 bases. The CDR3 length is 12 residues. In germline, CDR1 is SEHNR, CDR2 FQNEAQ (reference sequence). The junction had 5 bases not matched to a gene; V was cut back by 4 bases and J by 15 bases. The CDR3 region is CASSSPGQGLFF. The DNA of the CDR3 is TGTGCCAGCAGCTCGCCGGGACAGGGGTTGTTTTTT.

Note on this clone: Likely a read error: the CDR3 ends without its conserved phenylalanine or tryptophan. The chain is built from TRBV10-3 and TRBJ2-2; D is unresolved. V lost 6 bases and J lost 1, with 3 bases in between. CDR3 length: 12 residues. Looked up from germline, CDR1 is ENHRY and CDR2 is SYGVKD. CDR3 sequence reads: CAISRNTGELFV. The DNA of the CDR3 is TGTGCCATCAGCCGGAACACCGGGGAGCTGTTTGTT.

This clone was detected a few times. The chain uses TRBV5-1 and TRBJ1-2, with D unclear. Per the germline V gene, CDR1 is SGHRS and CDR2 is YFSETQ. The CDR3 covers 16 residues. The ends were cut back, 4 bases at V and 8 bases at J, with 24 bases in the middle. This CDR3 is CASSPTFRSRLEGYTF. DNA of the CDR3: TGCGCCAGCAGCCCTACCTTCCGCAGTAGGCTGGAGGGCTACACCTTC.

This clone was observed a few times. The V gene is TRBV2, the J gene TRBJ2-5; 10 bases map to TRBD2. The CDR3 is made up of 15 amino acids. Trimming cost V 4 bases and J 1 base; bases outside gene matches: 3. CDR1 and CDR2 from the germline V gene are SNHLY and FYNNEI. The CDR3 here is CASSVVAGGQETQYF. The CDR3, as DNA: TGTGCCAGCAGTGTGGTAGCGGGGGGCCAAGAGACCCAGTACTTC.

V and J are TRBV9 and TRBJ2-7; maybe TRBD1 (5 bases). Trimming pared 2 bases from V and 2 bases from J, leaving 17 bases between. The CDR3 contains 16 residues. In germline, CDR1 is SGDLS, CDR2 YYNGEE. CDR3 DNA sequence: TGTGCCAGCAGCGTGACCCAGGGCCCGTACCCCTACGAGCAGTACTTC. Translated, it gives CASSVTQGPYPYEQYF.

This clone showed up just a few times. The J gene is TRBJ2-4, the V gene TRBV2, with 10 bases matching TRBD2. CDR3 length: 14 amino acids. From germline, CDR1 is SNHLY and CDR2 FYNNEI. With V trimmed by 6 bases and J by 5 bases, 4 bases remained unmatched. CDR3 nucleotide sequence: TGTGCCAGCAGGCCCGGGACTAGCGAAAACATTCAGTACTTC. Translated: CASRPGTSENIQYF.

The chain carries TRBV9 and TRBJ2-2; 9 positions agree with TRBD2. With V trimmed by 2 bases and J by 5 bases, 4 bases remained unmatched. The V gene's germline CDR1 is SGDLS and CDR2 YYNGEE. The CDR3 totals 15 residues. CDR3 coding DNA: TGTGCCAGCAGCGTCCGACTAGCGGTTACCGGGGAGCTGTTTTTT. Its protein is CASSVRLAVTGELFF.

This clone has only a few counts. The chain employs TRBV6-6 and TRBJ1-1; 7 bases match TRBD1. The CDR3 sequence is 14 residues long. The V gene's germline CDR1 is MNHNY and CDR2 SVGAGI (reference sequence). V gave up 6 bases and J gave up 7 bases; unmatched junction bases: 11. The CDR3 sequence: CASSPTGEWSEAFF. The CDR3 DNA follows: TGTGCCAGCAGCCCAACAGGGGAATGGAGTGAAGCTTTCTTT.

The chain employs TRBV7-2 and TRBJ2-6; D may be TRBD2 (5 bases). The CDR3 covers 16 residues. Trimming took 5 bases from V and 2 from J, leaving 13 bases between them. Germline CDR1 and CDR2: SGHTA and FQGNSA. The CDR3 loop reads CASSPDGMAGANVLTF. CDR3 coding DNA: TGTGCCAGCAGCCCAGACGGGATGGCTGGGGCCAACGTCCTGACTTTC.

The chain uses TRBV7-7 and TRBJ2-5; 9 positions match TRBD2. CDR1 and CDR2 from the germline V gene are SSHAT and FNYEAQ (reference sequence). The trim removed 8 bases at V and 7 bases at J, leaving 11 bases unmatched. The CDR3 consists of 14 residues. This CDR3 is CASAGGGAFRTQYF. CDR3 DNA sequence: TGTGCCAGCGCAGGCGGGGGGGCCTTTCGGACCCAGTACTTC.

The genes are TRBV18 and TRBJ2-5; 7 bases fit TRBD1. J lost 1 base, V lost 6 bases, and 8 bases had no gene match. The CDR3 covers 15 residues. Germline CDR1 is KGHSH and CDR2 is LQKENI. The CDR3 DNA sequence: TGTGCCAGCTCGCCGGGACAGAACGTCCAAGAGACCCAGTACTTC. Its protein is CASSPGQNVQETQYF.

This clone was detected only a few times. The chain joins TRBV4-1 to TRBJ2-7; 7 bases are a match to TRBD1. V gave up 2 bases and J gave up 2 bases; unmatched junction bases: 3. CDR1 and CDR2 (germline): MGHRA, YSYEKL. CDR3 size: 14 residues. This CDR3 is CASSQQTGPYEQYF. Here the CDR3 DNA reads TGCGCCAGCAGCCAACAGACAGGGCCCTACGAGCAGTACTTC.

The rearrangement uses TRBV28 and TRBJ2-7; no clear D. The V and J ends lost 4 bases and 4 bases respectively, with 8 bases between them. The germline CDR1 and CDR2 sequences are MDHEN and SYDVKM. The CDR3 covers 12 residues. The chain's CDR3 is CASSSGAYEQYF. CDR3 bases: TGTGCCAGCAGTTCAGGCGCTTACGAGCAGTACTTC.

The chain combines TRBV10-3 with TRBJ1-2; TRBD1 matches at 11 bases. CDR3 length: 14 residues. J was trimmed by 4 bases and V by 5 bases; bases with no gene match: 3. CDR1 and CDR2 from the germline V gene are ENHRY and SYGVKD. The CDR3 bases are TGTGCCATCAGTCAAGGGACAGGGGGCTATGGCTACACCTTC. This translates into CAISQGTGGYGYTF.

This chain connects TRBV7-9 to TRBJ2-3, with 11 bases aligning to TRBD2. Germline trimming cut 4 bases from V and 2 bases from J; bases unmatched to any gene: 2. The CDR3 is 15 amino acids. Germline V CDR1 and CDR2: SEHNR, FQNEAQ (reference sequence). The CDR3: CASSSLAGVTDTQYF. The CDR3 region has the DNA TGTGCCAGCAGCTCACTAGCGGGGGTCACAGATACGCAGTATTTT.

The chain joins TRBV19 to TRBJ2-7, with TRBD1 matching 10 bases. In germline, CDR1 is LNHDA, CDR2 SQIVND (reference sequence). The V segment lost 7 bases and the J segment 3 bases; nucleotides outside the gene matches: 6. The CDR3 spans 14 residues. The CDR3 coding sequence is TGTGCCAGTATGGGGACAGGGGACCGCTACGAGCAGTACTTC. It codes for CASMGTGDRYEQYF.

The table lists this clone with a few counts. This chain connects TRBV6-5 to TRBJ1-1; 9 nucleotides align to TRBD1. The trim removed 6 bases at V and 3 bases at J, leaving 5 bases unmatched. The CDR3 runs 14 residues. Germline V CDR1 and CDR2: MNHEY, SVGAGI. This chain's CDR3 is CASSVTGGHTEAFF. DNA for the CDR3: TGTGCCAGCAGCGTCACAGGGGGCCACACTGAAGCTTTCTTT.

The rearrangement joins TRBV7-9 to TRBJ2-5; the match to TRBD1 covers 7 bases. J gave up 4 bases and V 5 bases, and 4 bases lay outside the gene matches. Germline V CDR1 and CDR2: SEHNR, FQNEAQ (reference sequence). The CDR3 has 13 residues. The CDR3 DNA follows: TGTGCCAGCAGCCGTAGGGGGCGAGAGACCCAGTACTTC. The encoded protein is CASSRRGRETQYF.